This TCR beta chain was found in a study of OX40 agonist ivuxolimab in advanced cancers. Study as a whole: Patients got intravenous ivuxolimab at 0.01 to 10 mg/kg every 2 weeks. The study's findings and limits: Compared with CD4+, CD8+ T cells on average had more expanded clones.

As to this clone: Its antigen is as yet unknown.

This table comes from immunoSEQ multiplex PCR, and its TCRdb copy is limited to in-frame clones, with some not included. Here the sample spans around 15,000 clones, roughly 89% being singletons. CDR1 PRHDT and CDR2 FYEKMQ come from the germline V gene (reference sequence). This CDR3 has 13 residues. The sequence came from an adult with an advanced solid tumor such as melanoma, head and neck, liver or kidney cancer. V is TRBV13 and J is TRBJ2-5, with a weak D call TRBD1 (6 bases). The last part of the DNA fits TRBJ2-7 better; the J call may be wrong. The sequencing used CD4+ or CD8+ T cells sorted from blood, collected in a trial of the OX40 agonist ivuxolimab. The CDR3, as DNA: TGTGCCAGCAGCCTCGACAGGACCTACGAGCAGTACTTC. Amino acid sequence: CASSLDRTYEQYF.